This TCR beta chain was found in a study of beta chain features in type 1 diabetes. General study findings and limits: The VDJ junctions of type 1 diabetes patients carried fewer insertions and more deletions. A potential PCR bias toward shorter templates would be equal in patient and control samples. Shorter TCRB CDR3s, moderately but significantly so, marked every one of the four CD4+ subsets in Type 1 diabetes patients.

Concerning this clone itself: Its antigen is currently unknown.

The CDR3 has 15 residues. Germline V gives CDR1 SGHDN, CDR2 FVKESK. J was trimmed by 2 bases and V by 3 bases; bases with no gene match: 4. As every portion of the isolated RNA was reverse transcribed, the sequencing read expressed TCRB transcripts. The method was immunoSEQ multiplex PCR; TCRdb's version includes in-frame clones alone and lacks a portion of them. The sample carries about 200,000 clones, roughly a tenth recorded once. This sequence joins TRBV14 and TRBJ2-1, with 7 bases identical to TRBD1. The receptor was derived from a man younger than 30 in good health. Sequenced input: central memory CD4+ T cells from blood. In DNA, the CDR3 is TGTGCCAGCAGCCACAGGGGGTCGACCTACAATGAGCAGTTCTTC. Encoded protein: CASSHRGSTYNEQFF.